Listed below are T cell receptor beta chains from one sample, sequenced in a study of molecular identifiers for immune sequencing clone quantification. TCRdb reprocessed the PCR reads via MiXCR and lists one record per CDR3 protein. The sample carries about 640,000 distinct CDR3 sequences, about 20% recorded once. The sample taken for sequencing was naive CD8+ T cells from blood, with Jurkat cell RNA spiked in. These receptors originate from a human donor in good health. Some libraries in this study had Jurkat cell RNA spiked in. Both conserved end residues are part of each CDR3. Each record gives: V gene, D gene, clone size, CDR3 length, J gene, CDR3 DNA, CDR3 protein. The D gene is left open where the match is weak. Rows give clone size only sometimes, using once, few, many, or a class for an expanded clone.

>TRBV7-9|.|many|15|TRBJ1-4
TGTGCCAGCAGCTTAGTTGGAGGGGTTAATGAAAAACTGTTTTTT
CASSLVGGVNEKLFF
>TRBV5-1|TRBD1|few|17|TRBJ1-1
TGCGCCGGCAGCGGACCGGGACAGGGTTTTATGAACACTGAAGCTTTCTTT
CAGSGPGQGFMNTEAFF
>TRBV6-6|TRBD2|many|15|TRBJ2-1
TGTGCCAGCAGTCACGGGACTAGCGGGTGGAATGAGCAGTTCTTC
CASSHGTSGWNEQFF
>TRBV11-2|TRBD1|many|16|TRBJ2-1
TGTGCCAGCAGCTTAGGGGGCCGACAGGGGTTCGATGAGCAGTTCTTC
CASSLGGRQGFDEQFF
>TRBV7-6|.|few|14|TRBJ1-4
TGTGCCAGCAGCCCCGGGCGGGGGTCGGAAAAACTGTTTTTT
CASSPGRGSEKLFF
>TRBV7-6|.|.|15|TRBJ1-1
TGTGCCAGCAGCACTTTTGTTGGGGCAGACACTGAAGCTTTCTTT
CASSTFVGADTEAFF
>TRBV10-1|.|.|17|TRBJ1-2
TGCGCCAGCAGTGAGTCCCCAGCCAGCCTAAGTACATATGGCTACACCTTC
CASSESPASLSTYGYTF
>TRBV12-3/TRBV12-4|.|many|14|TRBJ1-1
TGTGCCAGCAGTCAACTCCGGGCAGCTGGGGAGGCTTTCTTT
CASSQLRAAGEAFF
>TRBV15|.|many|14|TRBJ2-7
TGTGCCACCAGCAGAGATTGGGGATCTCGGGAGCAGTACTTC
CATSRDWGSREQYF
>TRBV15|.|many|16|TRBJ2-7
TGTGCCACCAGCAGAGACAGGTCTTCGCGCGCCTACGAGCAGTACTTC
CATSRDRSSRAYEQYF